These 26 T cell receptor beta chains were all obtained from the same sample, sequenced in a study of a mutant IDH1 vaccine in newly diagnosed glioma (dated by TCRdb to the early 2020s). The antigens of these receptors remain unknown. Library preparation was by the immunoSEQ multiplex PCR assay. TCRdb took over this immuneACCESS table, retaining in-frame rearrangements with V and J assigned. Such tables are incomplete; in checked studies, under half of the missing clones stem from an unresolved V gene, and the remainder is unexplained. The sample table lists tens of thousands of clones, around 90% of them with a count of one. The biggest ten clones account for about 20% of the sample. What this sample's time point label stands for: week 11, during vaccination. Each vaccine dose was 300 ug of a 20-mer mutant IDH1 peptide in Montanide, given subcutaneously with topical imiquimod. The sequences come from PBMCs, collected from a glioma patient whose treatment included an IDH1 peptide vaccine. Receptor source: a man aged 18 to 29 with glioma.

The V and J genes are TRBV10-2 and TRBJ1-1; maybe TRBD1 (6 bases). The CDR3 loop spans 15 amino acids. In germline, CDR1 is WSHSY, CDR2 SAAADI. V was shortened by 8 bases and J by 1 base, with 17 bases between the two germline ends. CDR3 DNA: TGCGCCAGCGGCGGGACAAAGCGGGGGAACACTGAAGCTTTCTTT. Translated: CASGGTKRGNTEAFF.

V gene TRBV25-1 combines with J gene TRBJ2-5, with D unresolved. Looked up from germline, CDR1 is MGHDK and CDR2 is SYGVNS. Trimming removed 5 bases from V and 5 bases from J, with 12 bases in between. The CDR3 extends over 13 amino acids. The CDR3 loop reads CASSRRSGETQYF. In nucleotides, the CDR3 is TGTGCCAGCAGTAGGCGATCTGGGGAGACCCAGTACTTC.

The genes are TRBV5-6 and TRBJ1-2; D remains unclear. Germline-derived CDR1 and CDR2 are SGHDT and YYEEEE. CDR3 length: 15 residues. The V gene lost 0 bases and the J gene lost 4 bases, with 13 bases spanning the gap. DNA for the CDR3: TGTGCCAGCAGCTTGGGGCTTGGCAACCCCTATGGCTACACCTTC. Translation gives CASSLGLGNPYGYTF.

The chain combines TRBV28 with TRBJ1-3, with D possibly matching TRBD1 (5 bases). Germline V gives CDR1 MDHEN, CDR2 SYDVKM. This CDR3 comprises 15 residues. The V end lost 6 bases, the J end lost 5 bases, and 17 bases lay between the germline ends. CDR3 DNA sequence: TGTGCCAGCAGGGGGGGGACTACCCTACGAAACACCATATATTTT. Protein: CASRGGTTLRNTIYF.

V and J are TRBV27 and TRBJ1-2; D is undetermined. V was cut by 2 bases and J by 4 bases, with 11 bases left in between. This CDR3 comprises 14 residues. The germline V gene has CDR1 MNHEY and CDR2 SMNVEV (reference sequence). CDR3 loop: CASSLNGPAYGYTF. For the CDR3, the DNA is TGTGCCAGCAGTTTAAATGGACCGGCCTATGGCTACACCTTC.

This chain connects TRBV7-9 to TRBJ1-4, with D possibly matching TRBD1 (6 bases). Deletions cut 2 bases from V and 6 bases from J, with 13 bases between. Germline loops: CDR1 SEHNR, CDR2 FQNEAQ (reference sequence). The CDR3 consists of 15 residues. CDR3 residues: CASSLKEAGDEKLFF. DNA of the CDR3: TGTGCCAGCAGCTTAAAGGAAGCAGGGGATGAAAAACTGTTTTTT.

This chain joins TRBV6-1 and TRBJ1-1; a weak D match, TRBD1 (5 bases). This CDR3 has 13 residues. Trimming cost V 8 bases and J 0 bases, with 10 bases left between them. Looked up from germline, CDR1 is MNHNS and CDR2 is SASEGT. The CDR3 DNA is TGTGCCAGCCCTGGGGACTTGAACACTGAAGCTTTCTTT. Protein product: CASPGDLNTEAFF.

The chain is built from TRBV6-1 and TRBJ1-1, with TRBD1 matching 7 bases. The CDR3 is 13 amino acids. CDR1 and CDR2 (germline): MNHNS, SASEGT. With 6 bases clipped from V and 1 base from J, the junction kept 2 bases outside the gene matches. CDR3 coding DNA: TGTGCCAGCAGGACAGGGAAGAACACTGAAGCTTTCTTT. This codes for CASRTGKNTEAFF.

This chain joins TRBV29-1 and TRBJ2-2; D is uncertain. V shed 5 bases and J shed 0 bases, with 7 bases lying between them. The CDR3 is 13 residues long. CDR1 SQVTM and CDR2 ANQGSEA come from the germline V gene. CDR3 sequence reads: CSVSDTNTGELFF. DNA of the CDR3: TGCAGCGTTTCTGACACGAACACCGGGGAGCTGTTTTTT.

V gene TRBV5-1 combines with J gene TRBJ2-3; 9 positions agree with TRBD1. After removal of 4 bases from V and 3 bases from J, the junction contained 6 bases not matched to a gene. This CDR3 is 15 amino acids long. The germline gives CDR1 SGHRS, CDR2 YFSETQ. The CDR3 here is CASSPRDRATDTQYF. The CDR3 DNA sequence: TGCGCCAGCAGCCCCCGGGACAGGGCTACAGATACGCAGTATTTT.

CDR3 coding DNA: TGTGCCAGCAGAGAGACTAGCGGGATAAGCTACGAGCAGTACTTC. Its translation: CASRETSGISYEQYF. V and J are TRBV6-6 and TRBJ2-7; 11 bases align to TRBD2. V lost 6 bases, J lost 3 bases, and 7 bases stayed unmatched. Germline V CDR1 and CDR2: MNHNY, SVGAGI (reference sequence). This CDR3 spans 15 amino acids.

V and J are TRBV2 and TRBJ1-2, with 10 bases lining up with TRBD1. The V gene's germline CDR1 is SNHLY and CDR2 FYNNEI. Unmatched junction bases numbered 8, after V lost 6 bases and J lost 4 bases. The length of the CDR3 is 15 residues. As DNA, the CDR3 is TGTGCCAGCAGACCCAGACAGGGGGCCAGCTATGGCTACACCTTC. This translates into CASRPRQGASYGYTF.

The chain carries TRBV30 and TRBJ1-5; 7 bases map to TRBD1. Germline values: CDR1 GTSNPN, CDR2 SVGIG (reference sequence). The CDR3 is 14 residues long. V shed 5 bases and J 0 bases; nucleotides not matched to a gene: 4. CDR3 amino acids: CAWAQGDSNQPQHF. CDR3 nucleotide sequence: TGTGCCTGGGCCCAGGGGGATAGCAATCAGCCCCAGCATTTT.

This chain links TRBV29-1 with TRBJ2-3; the match to TRBD2 covers 14 bases. CDR3 size: 16 residues. Germline lookup yields CDR1 SQVTM and CDR2 ANQGSEA. The V segment lost 4 bases and the J segment 1 base; nucleotides outside the gene matches: 4. Written as DNA, the CDR3 is TGCAGCGTTGGGGGACTAGCGGGAGAGGGCACAGATACGCAGTATTTT. It encodes CSVGGLAGEGTDTQYF.

The rearrangement uses TRBV7-2 and TRBJ1-2; D is unresolved. The CDR3 sequence is 16 residues long. V was shortened by 1 base and J by 2 bases, with 14 bases between the two germline ends. The germline V gene encodes CDR1 SGHTA and CDR2 FQGNSA. The CDR3 DNA reads as TGTGCCAGCAGCTTAGACCTACCAGCAATAAACTATGGCTACACCTTC. As protein: CASSLDLPAINYGYTF.

This clone was observed once. The chain links TRBV19 to TRBJ2-2; D gene ambiguous. V lost 0 bases, J lost 8 bases, and 4 bases lay in between. Germline values: CDR1 LNHDA, CDR2 SQIVND (reference sequence). The length of the CDR3 is 12 residues. In DNA form, the CDR3 reads TGTGCCAGTAGTATAGATCTAGGGGAGCTGTTTTTT. Translated, it gives CASSIDLGELFF.

This clone was counted once. The chain links TRBV7-8 to TRBJ2-1; possible D gene TRBD2, 5 bases. With 3 bases removed from V and 0 bases from J, the gap between germline ends came to 12 bases. The CDR3 length is 16 residues. CDR1 and CDR2 (germline): SGHVS, FQNEAQ. CDR3 loop: CASSFFSGISYNEQFF. Written as DNA, the CDR3 is TGTGCCAGCAGCTTCTTCTCGGGAATCTCCTACAATGAGCAGTTCTTC.

CDR3 loop: CAWSVSGVLTEAFF. The CDR3, as DNA: TGTGCCTGGAGTGTATCAGGGGTTTTGACTGAAGCTTTCTTT. The chain uses TRBV30 and TRBJ1-1, with D possibly matching TRBD1 (6 bases). The V gene lost 0 bases and the J gene lost 5 bases, with 13 bases spanning the gap. Germline V lookup: CDR1 GTSNPN, CDR2 SVGIG (reference sequence). This CDR3 is built from 14 residues.

This chain links TRBV7-8 with TRBJ2-5, with D possibly matching TRBD2 (6 bases). The germline CDR1 and CDR2 sequences are SGHVS and FQNEAQ. V was shortened by 2 bases and J by 5 bases, with 12 bases between the two germline ends. The CDR3 extends over 14 amino acids. In DNA form, the CDR3 reads TGTGCCAGCAGCTTAAGGCGGGGCTCGGAGACCCAGTACTTC. Translated: CASSLRRGSETQYF.

The V and J genes are TRBV4-2 and TRBJ2-5; TRBD2 matches at 10 bases. CDR3 size: 16 residues. The V gene's germline CDR1 is LGHNA and CDR2 YNFKEQ. V was pared by 1 base and J by 4 bases, with 6 bases of the junction left unmatched. The CDR3 sequence is CASSQVGASGRETQYF. In nucleotides, the CDR3 is TGTGCCAGCAGCCAAGTCGGGGCTAGCGGGAGAGAGACCCAGTACTTC.

The rearrangement links TRBV7-2 to TRBJ2-3; 11 bases agree with TRBD2. This CDR3 comprises 17 residues. Germline V gene sequence: CDR1 SGHTA, CDR2 FQGNSA. Losses at the gene ends were 5 bases for V and 1 base for J; bases not matched to a gene: 8. The CDR3 region has the DNA TGTGCCAGCAGCCCAAGACTAGCGGGGCGTGGCACAGATACGCAGTATTTT. Its protein is CASSPRLAGRGTDTQYF.

The chain joins TRBV5-6 to TRBJ2-7; no firm D call. V lost 4 bases and J 7 bases, leaving 21 bases between the germline ends. The CDR3 sequence is 15 residues long. Germline-derived CDR1 and CDR2 are SGHDT and YYEEEE. The CDR3 nucleotides read TGTGCCAGCAGCCGACTTGGGAACCGGGCTGGGGAGCAGTACTTC. Its translation: CASSRLGNRAGEQYF. The whole variable domain, filled in from reference TRBV5-6 and TRBJ2-7, reads DAGVTQSPTHLIKTRGQQVTLRCSPKSGHDTVSWYQQALGQGPQFIFQYYEEEERQRGNFPDRFSGHQFPNYSSELNVNALLLGDSALYLCASSRLGNRAGEQYFGPGTRLTVT.

This sequence joins TRBV4-1 and TRBJ1-5, with D possibly TRBD1 on 5 matching bases. With 6 bases removed from V and 9 bases from J, the gap between germline ends came to 21 bases. The CDR3 is 15 residues long. Germline-derived CDR1 and CDR2 are MGHRA and YSYEKL. Here the CDR3 DNA reads TGCGCCAGCAGTCATACGGCCGGGGGGGACTGGCCCCAGCATTTT. This translates into CASSHTAGGDWPQHF.

V gene TRBV29-1 combines with J gene TRBJ1-2, with TRBD1 identical over 8 bases. CDR3 size: 14 residues. Germline values: CDR1 SQVTM, CDR2 ANQGSEA. The J segment lost 4 bases and the V segment lost 6 bases, leaving 10 bases of the junction unmatched. CDR3 protein: CSVVTGGRSYGYTF. DNA for the CDR3: TGCAGCGTCGTCACAGGGGGAAGAAGCTATGGCTACACCTTC.

This clone showed up just once. Relative to the germline gene, one junction end is altered; a read error may explain this. This chain connects TRBV5-1 to TRBJ2-1, with 7 bases lining up with TRBD2. From germline, CDR1 is SGHRS and CDR2 YFSETQ. This CDR3 is 13 amino acids long. DNA for the CDR3: TGCGCCAGCAACTTGGGTAGCGGGAATGAGCAGTTCTTC. Protein product: CASNLGSGNEQFF.

V usage is TRBV6-5 and J usage is TRBJ1-1; D is undetermined. Germline V lookup: CDR1 MNHEY, CDR2 SVGAGI. The CDR3 spans 15 residues. The ends were cut back, 0 bases at V and 5 bases at J, with 13 bases in the middle. CDR3 sequence: CASSYSMATRTEAFF. The CDR3 DNA follows: TGTGCCAGCAGTTACTCGATGGCCACGAGGACTGAAGCTTTCTTT.